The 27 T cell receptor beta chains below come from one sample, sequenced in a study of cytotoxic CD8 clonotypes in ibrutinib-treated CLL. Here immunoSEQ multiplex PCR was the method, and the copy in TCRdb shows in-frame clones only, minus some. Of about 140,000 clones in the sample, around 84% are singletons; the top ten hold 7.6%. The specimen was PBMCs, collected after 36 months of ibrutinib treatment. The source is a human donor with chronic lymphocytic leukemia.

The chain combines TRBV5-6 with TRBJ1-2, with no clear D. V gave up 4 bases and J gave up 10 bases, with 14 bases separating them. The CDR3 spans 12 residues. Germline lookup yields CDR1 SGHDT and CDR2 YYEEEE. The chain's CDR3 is CASSPGWRAYTF. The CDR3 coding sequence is TGTGCCAGCAGCCCTGGTTGGCGGGCCTACACCTTC.

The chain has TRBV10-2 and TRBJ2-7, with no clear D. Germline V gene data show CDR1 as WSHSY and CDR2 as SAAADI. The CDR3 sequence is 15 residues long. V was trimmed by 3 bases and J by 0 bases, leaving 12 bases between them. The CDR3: CASSDRPRTSYEQYF. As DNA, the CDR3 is TGCGCCAGCAGTGACCGACCGAGAACCTCCTACGAGCAGTACTTC.

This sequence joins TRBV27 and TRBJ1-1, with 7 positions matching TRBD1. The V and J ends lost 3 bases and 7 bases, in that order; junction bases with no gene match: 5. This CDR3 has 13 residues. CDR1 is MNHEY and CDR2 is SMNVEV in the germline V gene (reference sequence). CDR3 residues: CASSFSPGGEAFF. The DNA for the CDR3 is TGTGCCAGCAGTTTTAGCCCAGGGGGTGAAGCTTTCTTT.

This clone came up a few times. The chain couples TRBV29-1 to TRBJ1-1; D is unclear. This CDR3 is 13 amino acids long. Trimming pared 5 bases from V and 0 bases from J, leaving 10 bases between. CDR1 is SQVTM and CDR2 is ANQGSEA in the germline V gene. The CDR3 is CSVQPGLNTEAFF. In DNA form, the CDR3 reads TGCAGCGTTCAACCGGGGTTGAACACTGAAGCTTTCTTT. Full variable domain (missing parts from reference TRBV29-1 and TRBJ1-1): SAVISQKPSRDICQRGTSLTIQCQVDSQVTMMFWYRQQPGQSLTLIATANQGSEATYESGFVIDKFPISRPNLTFSTLTVSNMSPEDSSIYLCSVQPGLNTEAFFGQGTRLTVV.

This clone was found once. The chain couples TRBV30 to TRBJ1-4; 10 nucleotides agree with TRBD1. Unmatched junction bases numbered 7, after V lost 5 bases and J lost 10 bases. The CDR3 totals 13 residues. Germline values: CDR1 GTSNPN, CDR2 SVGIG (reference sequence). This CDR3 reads CAWAGTGVPKLFF. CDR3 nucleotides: TGTGCCTGGGCCGGGACAGGGGTTCCAAAACTGTTTTTT.

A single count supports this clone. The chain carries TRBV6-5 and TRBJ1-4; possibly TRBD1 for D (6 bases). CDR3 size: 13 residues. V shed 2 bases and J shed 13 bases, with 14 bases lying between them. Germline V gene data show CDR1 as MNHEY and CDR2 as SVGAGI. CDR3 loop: CASSYRDTRRLFF. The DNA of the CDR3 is TGTGCCAGCAGTTACCGGGACACTAGACGACTGTTTTTT.

The CDR3 DNA is TGTGCCAGCAGCTTAGCTAGCGCGGGGGAGACCCAGTACTTC. Encoded protein: CASSLASAGETQYF. The chain recombines TRBV7-9 with TRBJ2-5, with TRBD2 as a possible D gene (6 bases). The V gene lost 0 bases and the J gene lost 5 bases, with 10 bases spanning the gap. Germline CDR1 and CDR2: SEHNR and FQNEAQ (reference sequence). This CDR3 has 14 amino acids.

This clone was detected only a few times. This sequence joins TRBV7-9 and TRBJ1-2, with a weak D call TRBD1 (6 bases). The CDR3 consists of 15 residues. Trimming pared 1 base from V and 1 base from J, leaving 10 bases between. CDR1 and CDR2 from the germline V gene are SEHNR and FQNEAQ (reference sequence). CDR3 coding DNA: TGTGCCAGCAGCTTAGAAACAGGGAGTAACTATGGCTACACCTTC. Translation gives CASSLETGSNYGYTF.

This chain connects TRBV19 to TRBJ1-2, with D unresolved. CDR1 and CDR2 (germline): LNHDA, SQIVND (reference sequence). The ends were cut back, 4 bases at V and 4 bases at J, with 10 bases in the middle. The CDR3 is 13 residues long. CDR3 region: CASSTSGAYGYTF. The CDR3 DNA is TGTGCCAGTAGTACCAGCGGAGCCTATGGCTACACCTTC. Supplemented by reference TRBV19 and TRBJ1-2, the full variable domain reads DGGITQSPKYLFRKEGQNVTLSCEQNLNHDAMYWYRQDPGQGLRLIYYSQIVNDFQKGDIAEGYSVSREKKESFPLTVTSAQKNPTAFYLCASSTSGAYGYTFGSGTRLTVV.

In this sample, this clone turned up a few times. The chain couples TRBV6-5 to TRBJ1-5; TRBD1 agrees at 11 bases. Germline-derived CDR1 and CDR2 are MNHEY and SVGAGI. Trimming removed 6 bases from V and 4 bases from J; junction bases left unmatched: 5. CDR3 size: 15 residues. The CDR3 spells CASSRTGGGNQPQHF. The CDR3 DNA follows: TGTGCCAGCAGCCGGACAGGGGGCGGAAATCAGCCCCAGCATTTT.

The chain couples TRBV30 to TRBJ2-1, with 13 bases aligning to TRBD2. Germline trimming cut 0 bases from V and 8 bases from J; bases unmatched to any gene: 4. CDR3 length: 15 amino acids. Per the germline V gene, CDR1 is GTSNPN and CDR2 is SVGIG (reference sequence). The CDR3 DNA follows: TGTGCCTGGAGTGTACTAGCGGGAGGGGGGGATGAGCAGTTCTTC. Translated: CAWSVLAGGGDEQFF.

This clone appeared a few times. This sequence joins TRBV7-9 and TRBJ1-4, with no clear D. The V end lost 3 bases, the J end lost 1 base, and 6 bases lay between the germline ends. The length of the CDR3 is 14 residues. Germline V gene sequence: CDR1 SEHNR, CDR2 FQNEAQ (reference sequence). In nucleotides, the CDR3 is TGTGCCAGCAGCTTCTCCCTAACTAATGAAAAACTGTTTTTT. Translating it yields CASSFSLTNEKLFF. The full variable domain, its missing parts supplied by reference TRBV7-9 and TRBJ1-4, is DTGVSQNPRHKITKRGQNVTFRCDPISEHNRLYWYRQTLGQGPEFLTYFQNEAQLEKSRLLSDRFSAERPKGSFSTLEIQRTEQGDSAMYLCASSFSLTNEKLFFGSGTQLSVL.

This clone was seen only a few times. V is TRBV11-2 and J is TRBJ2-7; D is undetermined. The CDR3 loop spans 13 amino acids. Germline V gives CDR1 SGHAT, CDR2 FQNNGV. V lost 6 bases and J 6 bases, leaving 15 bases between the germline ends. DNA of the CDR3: TGTGCCAGCAGTCCGATCCCCGATGGCGAGCAGTACTTC. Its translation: CASSPIPDGEQYF.

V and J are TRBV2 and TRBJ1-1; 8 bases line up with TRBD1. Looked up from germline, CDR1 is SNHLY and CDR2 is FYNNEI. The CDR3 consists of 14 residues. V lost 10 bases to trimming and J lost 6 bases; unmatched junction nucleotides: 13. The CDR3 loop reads CATSSRGRSPEAFF. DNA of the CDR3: TGTGCCACGTCATCCAGGGGGCGGTCGCCTGAAGCTTTCTTT.

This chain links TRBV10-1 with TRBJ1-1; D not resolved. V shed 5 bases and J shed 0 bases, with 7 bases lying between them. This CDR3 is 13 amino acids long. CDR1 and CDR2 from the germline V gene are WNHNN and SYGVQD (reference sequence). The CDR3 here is CASSRQLNTEAFF. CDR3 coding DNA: TGCGCCAGCAGTCGGCAGCTGAACACTGAAGCTTTCTTT.

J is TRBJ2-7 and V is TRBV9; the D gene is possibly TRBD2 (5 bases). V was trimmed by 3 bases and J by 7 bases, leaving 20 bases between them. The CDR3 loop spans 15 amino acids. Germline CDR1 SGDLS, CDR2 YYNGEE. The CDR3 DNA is TGTGCCAGCAGCGCCGATCGGGGTCCCATTGAGGAGCAGTACTTC. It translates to CASSADRGPIEEQYF.

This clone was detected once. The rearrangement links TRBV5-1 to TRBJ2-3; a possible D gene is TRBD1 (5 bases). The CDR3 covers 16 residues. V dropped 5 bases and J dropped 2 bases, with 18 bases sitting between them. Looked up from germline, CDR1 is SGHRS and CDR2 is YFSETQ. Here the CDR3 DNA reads TGCGCCAGCAGGGGCAGAGACAGCTCTTACACAGATACGCAGTATTTT. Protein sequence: CASRGRDSSYTDTQYF.

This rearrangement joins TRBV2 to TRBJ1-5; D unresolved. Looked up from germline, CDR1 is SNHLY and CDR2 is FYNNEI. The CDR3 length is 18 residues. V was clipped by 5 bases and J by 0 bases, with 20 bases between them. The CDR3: CASSRTGSSPDSNQPQHF. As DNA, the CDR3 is TGTGCCAGCAGTCGAACGGGCTCAAGCCCCGATAGCAATCAGCCCCAGCATTTT.

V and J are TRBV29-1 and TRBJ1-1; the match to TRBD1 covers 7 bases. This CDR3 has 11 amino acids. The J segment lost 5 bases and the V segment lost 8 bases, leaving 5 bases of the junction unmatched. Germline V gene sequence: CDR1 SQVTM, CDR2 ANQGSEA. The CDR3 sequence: CSINRGTEAFF. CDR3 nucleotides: TGCAGCATAAACAGGGGTACTGAAGCTTTCTTT.

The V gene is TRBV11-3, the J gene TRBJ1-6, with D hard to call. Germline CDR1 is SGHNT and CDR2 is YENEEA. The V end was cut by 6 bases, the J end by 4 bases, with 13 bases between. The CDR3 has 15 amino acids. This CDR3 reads CASSPHWEYNSPLHF. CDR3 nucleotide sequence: TGTGCCAGCAGTCCTCACTGGGAATATAATTCACCCCTCCACTTT.

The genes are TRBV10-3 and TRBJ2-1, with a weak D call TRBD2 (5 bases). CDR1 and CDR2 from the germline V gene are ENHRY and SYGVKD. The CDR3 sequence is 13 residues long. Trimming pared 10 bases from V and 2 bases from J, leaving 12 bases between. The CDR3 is CATGSGTYNEQFF. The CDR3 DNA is TGTGCCACCGGAAGCGGAACCTACAATGAGCAGTTCTTC.

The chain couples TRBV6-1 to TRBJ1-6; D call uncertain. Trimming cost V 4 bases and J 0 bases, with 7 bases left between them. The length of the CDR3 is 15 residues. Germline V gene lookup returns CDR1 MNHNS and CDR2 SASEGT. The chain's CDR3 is CASSVASSYNSPLHF. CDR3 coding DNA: TGTGCCAGCAGTGTCGCGAGCTCCTATAATTCACCCCTCCACTTT.

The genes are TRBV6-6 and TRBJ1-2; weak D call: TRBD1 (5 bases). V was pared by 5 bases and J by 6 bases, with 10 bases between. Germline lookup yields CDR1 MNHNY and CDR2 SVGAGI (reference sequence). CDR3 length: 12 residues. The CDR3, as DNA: TGTGCCAGCAGTACGATAGGGGATGGCTACACCTTC. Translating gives CASSTIGDGYTF.

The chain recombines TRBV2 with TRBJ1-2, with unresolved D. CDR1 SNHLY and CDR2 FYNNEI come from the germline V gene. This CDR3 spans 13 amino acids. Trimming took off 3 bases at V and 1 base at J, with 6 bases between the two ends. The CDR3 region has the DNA TGTGCCAGCAGTGAGGTGGTTAACTATGGCTACACCTTC. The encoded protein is CASSEVVNYGYTF.

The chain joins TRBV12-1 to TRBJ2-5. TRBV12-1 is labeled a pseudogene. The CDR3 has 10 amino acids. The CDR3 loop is CASSPRTQYF. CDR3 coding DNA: TGTGCCAGCAGCCCCCGAACCCAGTACTTC.

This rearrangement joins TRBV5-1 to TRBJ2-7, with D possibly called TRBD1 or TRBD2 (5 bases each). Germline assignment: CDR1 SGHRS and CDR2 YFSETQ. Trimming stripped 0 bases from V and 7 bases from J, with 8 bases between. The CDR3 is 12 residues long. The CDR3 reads CASSLGGFEQYF. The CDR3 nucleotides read TGCGCCAGCAGCTTGGGGGGGTTTGAGCAGTACTTC. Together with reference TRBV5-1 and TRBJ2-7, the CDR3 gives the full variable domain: KAGVTQTPRYLIKTRGQQVTLSCSPISGHRSVSWYQQTPGQGLQFLFEYFSETQRNKGNFPGRFSGRQFSNSRSEMNVSTLELGDSALYLCASSLGGFEQYFGPGTRLTVT.

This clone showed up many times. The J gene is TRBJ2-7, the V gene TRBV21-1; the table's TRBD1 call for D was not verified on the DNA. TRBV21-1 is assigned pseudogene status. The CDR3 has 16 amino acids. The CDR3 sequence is CASSKVSGTVDYEQYF. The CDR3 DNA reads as TGTGCCAGCAGCAAAGTATCTGGGACAGTAGACTACGAGCAGTACTTC.